The 30 T cell receptor beta chains given below trace back to one sample, sequenced in a study of Ad26.COV2.S vaccination and SARS-CoV-2 variants. Treatment of the sample: over 15 received Ad26.COV2.S at low or high dose, single or two shots; 5 received placebo; per-sample allocation not given. Day 63 after the first injection of vaccine or placebo was the sampling time. Sequencing was performed with immunoSEQ multiplex PCR; in TCRdb, only in-frame clones are kept and a portion is missing. Among 380,000 or so clones, roughly nine tenths were seen once, and the ten largest hold 6.4%. The source was peripheral blood, collected in a trial of Ad26.COV2.S vaccine versus placebo. The receptors stem from a person between 18 and 65 years old who received the Ad26.COV2.S COVID-19 vaccine or a placebo.

The V and J genes are TRBV30 and TRBJ2-7, with D possibly TRBD2 on 5 matching bases. Germline V lookup: CDR1 GTSNPN, CDR2 SVGIG (reference sequence). V lost 2 bases to trimming and J lost 7 bases, with 15 bases between them. The CDR3 covers 13 residues. The CDR3 here is CAWSSERGREQYF. The DNA of the CDR3 is TGTGCCTGGAGTTCGGAGAGAGGGAGAGAGCAGTACTTC.

The V and J genes are TRBV10-3 and TRBJ1-1; the match to TRBD1 covers 8 bases. After removal of 4 bases from V and 4 bases from J, the junction contained 5 bases not matched to a gene. This CDR3 has 14 residues. Germline loops: CDR1 ENHRY, CDR2 SYGVKD. This CDR3 reads CAISGSGGRTEAFF. For the CDR3, the DNA is TGTGCCATCAGTGGGTCAGGGGGCCGCACTGAAGCTTTCTTT.

V usage is TRBV4-2 and J usage is TRBJ1-1; D gene ambiguous. The V end was cut by 0 bases, the J end by 2 bases, with 10 bases between. The length of the CDR3 is 15 residues. Germline V CDR1 and CDR2: LGHNA, YNFKEQ. The CDR3 nucleotides read TGTGCCAGCAGCCAAGATACACGGAGAAACACTGAAGCTTTCTTT. It encodes CASSQDTRRNTEAFF.

The V and J genes are TRBV7-2 and TRBJ2-3, with D uncertain. The CDR3 has 12 residues. V dropped 3 bases and J dropped 0 bases, with 1 base sitting between them. Germline CDR1 is SGHTA and CDR2 is FQGNSA. The CDR3 region is CASSFSTDTQYF. The CDR3 DNA reads TGTGCCAGCAGCTTTAGCACAGATACGCAGTATTTT.

The chain couples TRBV7-2 to TRBJ2-5; D is unclear. Trimming removed 5 bases at V and 5 bases at J, with 15 bases between. The CDR3 is 14 amino acids. Germline V gene data show CDR1 as SGHTA and CDR2 as FQGNSA. The CDR3 sequence is CASSLRLSLETQYF. The CDR3 nucleotides are TGTGCCAGCAGCCTCCGCTTGAGTTTGGAGACCCAGTACTTC.

J is TRBJ2-1 and V is TRBV7-8; D not certain. The CDR3 loop spans 16 amino acids. Germline lookup yields CDR1 SGHVS and CDR2 FQNEAQ. Deletions cut 5 bases from V and 2 bases from J, with 16 bases between. CDR3 DNA sequence: TGTGCCAGCAGCGCCCGAAGGGCCGGGCCCTACAATGAGCAGTTCTTC. This encodes CASSARRAGPYNEQFF.

V and J are TRBV29-1 and TRBJ1-2, with 7 bases that match TRBD1. The germline CDR1 and CDR2 sequences are SQVTM and ANQGSEA. CDR3 length: 12 residues. Unmatched junction bases numbered 5, after V lost 3 bases and J lost 7 bases. CDR3: CSVDDRTGGYTF. Here the CDR3 DNA reads TGCAGCGTTGACGACAGGACAGGTGGCTACACCTTC.

V is TRBV4-1 and J is TRBJ2-6; TRBD2 agrees at 13 bases. CDR1 is MGHRA, CDR2 YSYEKL, per germline. V shed 0 bases, J shed 1 base, and the junction held 3 bases outside the gene matches. CDR3 length equals 19 residues. The CDR3 region has the DNA TGCGCCAGCAGCCAAGATGGACTAGCGGGAGTATCTGGGGCCAACGTCCTGACTTTC. Translation: CASSQDGLAGVSGANVLTF.

This clone was seen at least ten times. This chain uses TRBV11-2 with TRBJ2-7; possible D gene TRBD1, 6 bases. Germline lookup yields CDR1 SGHAT and CDR2 FQNNGV. V was trimmed by 5 bases and J by 0 bases, leaving 14 bases between them. CDR3 length: 15 amino acids. CDR3 in DNA: TGTGCCAGCAGCAGGAGACAGGAGCCCTCCTACGAGCAGTACTTC. It is translated as CASSRRQEPSYEQYF.

This chain joins TRBV27 and TRBJ2-1, with D maybe TRBD1 (5 bases). The germline V gene encodes CDR1 MNHEY and CDR2 SMNVEV (reference sequence). V lost 6 bases, J lost 10 bases, and 13 bases lay in between. CDR3 length: 12 amino acids. Here the CDR3 DNA reads TGTGCCAGCAGCGATAGGGGTGGCGAGCAGTTCTTC. Translation: CASSDRGGEQFF.

The chain joins TRBV9 to TRBJ1-2, with D tentatively TRBD1 (5 bases). CDR1 SGDLS and CDR2 YYNGEE come from the germline V gene. There are 15 residues in the CDR3. Trimming removed 1 base at V and 3 bases at J, with 13 bases between. CDR3 amino acids: CASSVRDVGYYGYTF. As DNA, the CDR3 is TGTGCCAGCAGCGTACGGGACGTGGGGTACTATGGCTACACCTTC.

The CDR3 protein is CASSQGGVIDNEQFF. The CDR3 DNA reads TGCGCCAGCAGCCAAGGAGGGGTTATCGACAATGAGCAGTTCTTC. The chain is built from TRBV4-3 and TRBJ2-1; either TRBD1 or TRBD2 may fit D (5 bases each). Trimming shortened V by 1 base and J by 5 bases, and 12 bases separated the two germline ends. Germline values: CDR1 LGHNA, CDR2 YSLEER. This CDR3 region has 15 residues.

This chain joins TRBV11-3 and TRBJ2-1; possible D gene TRBD1, 5 bases. Trimming shortened V by 0 bases and J by 0 bases, and 12 bases separated the two germline ends. Germline CDR1 and CDR2: SGHNT and YENEEA. The CDR3 sequence is 17 residues long. CDR3 sequence reads: CASSLESGSSSYNEQFF. CDR3 nucleotides: TGTGCCAGCAGCTTAGAATCAGGGTCCAGCTCCTACAATGAGCAGTTCTTC. The entire variable domain, with the rest obtained from reference TRBV11-3 and TRBJ2-1, is as follows: EAGVVQSPRYKIIEKKQPVAFWCNPISGHNTLYWYLQNLGQGPELLIRYENEEAVDDSQLPKDRFSAERLKGVDSTLKIQPAELGDSAVYLCASSLESGSSSYNEQFFGPGTRLTVL.

This chain uses TRBV27 with TRBJ1-6; no clear D. V shed 5 bases and J shed 2 bases, with 13 bases lying between them. The CDR3 covers 16 residues. Germline V gene data show CDR1 as MNHEY and CDR2 as SMNVEV (reference sequence). The CDR3 nucleotides are TGTGCCAGCAGTCCGCAAGGACGGACCTATAATTCACCCCTCCACTTT. Translating it yields CASSPQGRTYNSPLHF.

This clone came up a few times. The chain joins TRBV7-9 to TRBJ2-7; TRBD2 agrees at 8 bases. The germline gives CDR1 SEHNR, CDR2 FQNEAQ (reference sequence). The CDR3 extends over 17 amino acids. Trimming cost V 4 bases and J 4 bases; bases outside gene matches: 15. The CDR3 DNA reads as TGTGCCAGCAGCTATCCGGGGTCTAGCGGGCAGAGATACGAGCAGTACTTC. Its protein is CASSYPGSSGQRYEQYF.

V usage is TRBV12-3 or TRBV12-4 and J usage is TRBJ2-5, with D possibly matching TRBD2 (5 bases). The CDR3 sequence is 13 residues long. Trimming took off 1 base at V and 5 bases at J, with 8 bases between the two ends. The CDR3 protein is CASSLGRMETQYF. DNA for the CDR3: TGTGCCAGCAGTTTAGGGAGGATGGAGACCCAGTACTTC.

The V and J genes are TRBV12-3 or TRBV12-4 and TRBJ2-1; D is undetermined. This CDR3 has 13 residues. Trimming pared 6 bases from V and 5 bases from J, leaving 11 bases between. The DNA for the CDR3 is TGTGCCAGCAGCACGAGACGGAACAATGAGCAGTTCTTC. It yields the protein CASSTRRNNEQFF.

The CDR3 reads CASEEYNEQFF. DNA of the CDR3: TGTGCCAGCGAAGAATACAATGAGCAGTTCTTC. The J gene is TRBJ2-1, the V gene TRBV13; D is ambiguous. The V gene's germline CDR1 is PRHDT and CDR2 FYEKMQ (reference sequence). The CDR3 totals 11 residues. V was clipped by 8 bases and J by 4 bases, with 6 bases between them.

The chain joins TRBV4-3 to TRBJ2-7, with D perhaps TRBD2 (5 bases). The V gene's germline CDR1 is LGHNA and CDR2 YSLEER. The V end was cut by 0 bases, the J end by 7 bases, with 16 bases between. The CDR3 contains 15 residues. The CDR3: CASSQDLAGPDEQYF. The CDR3 bases are TGCGCCAGCAGCCAAGATCTTGCGGGCCCAGATGAGCAGTACTTC.

The chain couples TRBV7-9 to TRBJ1-5, with D uncertain. Trimming stripped 3 bases from V and 4 bases from J, with 13 bases between. The CDR3 is 15 amino acids. The germline V gene has CDR1 SEHNR and CDR2 FQNEAQ (reference sequence). CDR3 nucleotide sequence: TGTGCCAGCAGCTTGAGATTAGCGGAGAATCAGCCCCAGCATTTT. Translating gives CASSLRLAENQPQHF.

In this sample, this clone turned up a few times. This chain uses TRBV19 with TRBJ1-2; D gene ambiguous. Germline values: CDR1 LNHDA, CDR2 SQIVND (reference sequence). This CDR3 comprises 12 residues. V shed 3 bases and J shed 7 bases, with 9 bases lying between them. The CDR3 here is CASSIVSRGYTF. The CDR3 nucleotides are TGTGCCAGTAGTATCGTCTCTCGTGGCTACACCTTC. The entire variable domain, with the rest obtained from reference TRBV19 and TRBJ1-2, is as follows: DGGITQSPKYLFRKEGQNVTLSCEQNLNHDAMYWYRQDPGQGLRLIYYSQIVNDFQKGDIAEGYSVSREKKESFPLTVTSAQKNPTAFYLCASSIVSRGYTFGSGTRLTVV.

This clone was counted a few times. This rearrangement joins TRBV6-6 to TRBJ1-2; the match to TRBD1 covers 8 bases. With V trimmed by 1 base and J by 3 bases, 7 bases remained unmatched. The CDR3 is 16 residues long. From germline, CDR1 is MNHNY and CDR2 SVGAGI (reference sequence). The CDR3 nucleotides are TGTGCCAGCAGTTACTTGGACAGGGCTAAGGACTATGGCTACACCTTC. Its translation: CASSYLDRAKDYGYTF.

The genes are TRBV6-4 and TRBJ2-3; TRBD2 agrees at 15 bases. V lost 6 bases, J lost 3 bases, and 16 bases stayed unmatched. This CDR3 comprises 20 residues. The germline CDR1 and CDR2 sequences are MRHNA and SNTAGT. The CDR3 loop reads CASSNYTGLAGGPVTDTQYF. The CDR3 coding sequence is TGTGCCAGCAGCAATTACACCGGACTAGCGGGAGGGCCAGTTACAGATACGCAGTATTTT.

J is TRBJ2-1 and V is TRBV5-4; TRBD1 might be the D (5 bases). CDR3 length: 12 amino acids. From germline, CDR1 is SGHNT and CDR2 YYREEE (reference sequence). V was clipped by 0 bases and J by 8 bases, with 6 bases between them. The CDR3 is CASSLAQDEQFF. CDR3 sequence (DNA): TGTGCCAGCAGCTTGGCACAGGATGAGCAGTTCTTC.

Of note for this clone: The conserved phenylalanine or tryptophan is not found at the CDR3 terminus, so this likely reflects a read error. Because the CDR3's place on the DNA is in doubt, the DNA is left out and the CDR3 is given as listed by TCRdb. The CDR3 is CASSLGIAGPSVD. The chain couples TRBV5-4 to TRBJ1-1. The CDR3 contains 13 residues when both ends are counted. Germline V CDR1 and CDR2: SGHNT, YYREEE (reference sequence).

This CDR3 reads CASSLAGLEGNNEQFF. The CDR3 DNA sequence: TGTGCCAGCAGTTTAGCGGGACTAGAGGGAAACAATGAGCAGTTCTTC. The gene calls are TRBV27 and TRBJ2-1; 8 bases line up with TRBD2. Germline V gives CDR1 MNHEY, CDR2 SMNVEV (reference sequence). Trimming cost V 2 bases and J 5 bases; bases outside gene matches: 8. This CDR3 spans 16 amino acids.

The V call is TRBV4-1, the J call TRBJ1-4, with D unclear. V was shortened by 0 bases and J by 0 bases, with 11 bases between the two germline ends. The germline V gene encodes CDR1 MGHRA and CDR2 YSYEKL. The CDR3 sequence is 17 residues long. The CDR3 sequence is CASSQDRQRATNEKLFF. As DNA, the CDR3 is TGCGCCAGCAGCCAAGACAGGCAGCGAGCAACTAATGAAAAACTGTTTTTT.

With regard to this clone: At the DNA level, this CDR3 is encoded by other sequences in the same sample as well. The gene calls are TRBV19 and TRBJ2-2; D ambiguous. Germline V gives CDR1 LNHDA, CDR2 SQIVND (reference sequence). V lost 7 bases and J lost 1, with 4 bases in between. CDR3 length equals 12 residues. CDR3 region: CASKKNTGELFF. The CDR3 DNA sequence: TGTGCCAGTAAAAAGAACACCGGGGAGCTGTTTTTT.

The CDR3 DNA reads TGTGCCAGCAGAAAAGGACAGGGGAACTCTGGAAACACCATATATTTT. It is translated as CASRKGQGNSGNTIYF. The rearrangement uses TRBV27 and TRBJ1-3; 9 positions match TRBD1. Germline V gene sequence: CDR1 MNHEY, CDR2 SMNVEV (reference sequence). V lost 6 bases to trimming and J lost 0 bases; unmatched junction nucleotides: 6. CDR3 length: 16 amino acids.

This clone was counted a single time. This sequence joins TRBV7-8 and TRBJ2-1, with D maybe TRBD1 (5 bases). The V end was cut by 2 bases, the J end by 1 base, with 6 bases between. Germline V CDR1 and CDR2: SGHVS, FQNEAQ. The CDR3 is 14 amino acids. CDR3 DNA: TGTGCCAGCAGCTTACAGGGTTCCTACAATGAGCAGTTCTTC. It is translated as CASSLQGSYNEQFF.